A selection of T cell receptor beta chains follows, all from one sample in a study of OX40 agonist ivuxolimab in advanced cancers. Libraries were prepared by immunoSEQ multiplex PCR; TCRdb keeps only in-frame clonotypes and omits some of them. The sample lists roughly 25,000 clones; about 85% were seen once. The specimen was CD4+ or CD8+ T cells sorted from blood, collected in a trial of the OX40 agonist ivuxolimab. These receptors came from an adult with an advanced solid tumor such as melanoma, head and neck, liver or kidney cancer. Both conserved end residues are part of each CDR3. Each record gives: D gene, J gene, clone size, V gene, CDR3 protein, CDR3 DNA. A D gene is named only where the DNA matches it firmly. Part of the rows lack a size; the others show once, few, many or a class for expanded clones.

>TRBD1|TRBJ2-1|NA|TRBV6-1
CASSDYRGEQFF
TGTGCCAGCAGTGATTACAGGGGCGAGCAGTTCTTC
>TRBD1|TRBJ2-7|NA|TRBV6-5
CASSSGQVRRQYF
TGTGCCAGCAGTTCGGGACAGGTACGACGGCAGTACTTC
>NA|TRBJ2-7|once|TRBV6-5
CASSYFQGTYEQYF
TGTGCCAGCAGTTACTTCCAGGGAACATACGAGCAGTACTTC
>NA|TRBJ1-1|NA|TRBV19
CASSIAGLNTEAFF
TGTGCCAGTAGTATCGCAGGCTTGAACACTGAAGCTTTCTTT
>NA|TRBJ1-6|few|TRBV5-6
CASSLARDNSPLHF
TGTGCCAGCAGCTTAGCGCGGGACAATTCACCCCTCCACTTT
>NA|TRBJ1-1|once|TRBV6-6
CASTGRLTEAFF
TGTGCCAGCACAGGGAGGCTCACTGAAGCTTTCTTT
>NA|TRBJ2-3|NA|TRBV9
CASSARGPLAPTDTQYF
TGTGCCAGCAGCGCCAGGGGACCCTTAGCCCCCACAGATACGCAGTATTTT
>NA|TRBJ1-1|NA|TRBV4-1
CASSHRPGGNTEAFF
TGCGCCAGCAGCCATCGCCCTGGGGGAAACACTGAAGCTTTCTTT
>NA|TRBJ1-3|once|TRBV6-7
CASSYSADSGNTIYF
TGTGCCAGCAGTTATTCGGCGGACTCTGGAAACACCATATATTTT
>NA|TRBJ2-7|NA|TRBV6-1
CASSERDSTYEQYF
TGTGCCAGCAGTGAGCGGGACAGCACTTACGAGCAGTACTTC
>NA|TRBJ1-5|NA|TRBV6-6
CASSYLGTNQPQHF
TGTGCCAGCAGTTACCTTGGGACTAATCAGCCCCAGCATTTT
>TRBD1|TRBJ1-1|NA|TRBV27
CASSPTGGEGTEAFF
TGTGCCAGCAGTCCTACAGGGGGCGAAGGCACTGAAGCTTTCTTT
>NA|TRBJ2-1|NA|TRBV5-4
CASSKGQGFAEQFF
TGTGCCAGCAGCAAGGGCCAAGGTTTTGCGGAGCAGTTCTTC
>NA|TRBJ1-5|NA|TRBV27
CASSFSRVYSGNQPQHF
TGTGCCAGCAGTTTCTCCAGGGTATATAGTGGCAATCAGCCCCAGCATTTT
>TRBD2|TRBJ2-7|NA|TRBV6-5
CVAGGYEQYF
TGTGTTGCGGGGGGATACGAGCAGTACTTC
>NA|TRBJ2-1|NA|TRBV4-2
CASSQDGIARFF
TGTGCCAGCAGCCAAGATGGGATAGCTCGGTTCTTC
>NA|TRBJ1-2|few|TRBV7-2
CASSQPTGFNIDGYTF
TGTGCCAGCAGCCAACCTACAGGGTTCAATATAGATGGCTACACCTTC
>TRBD2|TRBJ2-7|medium-sized|TRBV5-4
CASSFLAGDSYEQYF
TGTGCCAGCAGCTTTTTAGCGGGGGACTCCTACGAGCAGTACTTC
>NA|TRBJ2-7|NA|TRBV27
CASSLLSDSYEQYF
TGTGCCAGCAGTTTATTGTCAGACTCCTACGAGCAGTACTTC
>NA|TRBJ1-6|NA|TRBV27
CASSLPSYNSPLHF
TGTGCCAGCAGTTTGCCCTCCTATAATTCACCCCTCCACTTT
>NA|TRBJ1-5|NA|TRBV6-5
CASSTGEAQPQHF
TGTGCCAGCAGTACCGGGGAGGCACAGCCCCAGCATTTT
>NA|TRBJ2-7|NA|TRBV10-1
CASSEYREYEQYF
TGCGCCAGCAGTGAGTATAGGGAGTACGAGCAGTACTTC
>NA|TRBJ2-2|NA|TRBV7-9
CASSSLGVGTGELFF
TGTGCCAGCAGCTCCCTAGGGGTGGGCACCGGGGAGCTGTTTTTT
>TRBD2|TRBJ2-1|medium-sized|TRBV15
CATSRDSGGLDGDEQFF
TGTGCCACCAGCAGAGATAGCGGGGGGCTTGATGGGGATGAGCAGTTCTTC
>TRBD2|TRBJ2-5|NA|TRBV9
CASSVAGGQETQYF
TGTGCCAGCAGCGTAGCGGGGGGCCAAGAGACCCAGTACTTC
>TRBD1|TRBJ1-5|NA|TRBV4-2
CASSQETGEQPQHF
TGTGCCAGCAGCCAAGAGACAGGGGAGCAGCCCCAGCATTTT
>TRBD1|TRBJ2-5|NA|TRBV27
CASSFQGETQETQYF
TGTGCCAGCAGTTTCCAGGGGGAGACGCAAGAGACCCAGTACTTC
>NA|TRBJ2-1|NA|TRBV29-1
CSVGAGYYNEQFF
TGCAGCGTTGGGGCGGGGTACTACAATGAGCAGTTCTTC
>TRBD1|TRBJ1-2|once|TRBV6-5
CASSSWDSPNYGYTF
TGTGCCAGCAGTTCCTGGGACAGCCCTAACTATGGCTACACCTTC
>TRBD1|TRBJ2-5|NA|TRBV19
CASEPTGGQETQYF
TGTGCCAGCGAACCAACAGGGGGCCAAGAGACCCAGTACTTC
>NA|TRBJ1-2|NA|TRBV7-9
CASSLYRESSYGYTF
TGTGCCAGCAGCCTCTACAGGGAGAGCAGCTATGGCTACACCTTC
>TRBD1|TRBJ1-1|NA|TRBV28
CASSLQGALNTEAFF
TGTGCCAGCAGTCTACAGGGGGCGCTGAACACTGAAGCTTTCTTT
>NA|TRBJ2-7|medium-sized|TRBV10-1
CASSYDRYEQYF
TGCGCCAGCAGTTACGACCGCTACGAGCAGTACTTC
>NA|TRBJ2-2|NA|TRBV5-6
CASSLEGPSTGELFF
TGTGCCAGCAGCTTGGAGGGGCCGAGCACCGGGGAGCTGTTTTTT
>TRBD1|TRBJ1-2|NA|TRBV27
CASSPDRGISGYTF
TGTGCCAGCAGCCCGGACAGGGGAATCAGTGGCTACACCTTC
>TRBD2|TRBJ2-3|NA|TRBV7-2
CASSLVSGVGDTQYF
TGTGCCAGCAGCTTAGTTAGCGGGGTTGGAGATACGCAGTATTTT
>NA|TRBJ2-7|NA|TRBV11-2
CASSYGGQSYEQYF
TGTGCCAGCAGCTACGGGGGGCAATCCTACGAGCAGTACTTC
>TRBD1|TRBJ2-5|NA|TRBV18
CASSPTMDRGGETQYF
TGTGCCAGCTCACCGACGATGGACAGGGGAGGAGAGACCCAGTACTTC
>TRBD2|TRBJ2-5|NA|TRBV7-6
CASSVSGSQETQYF
TGTGCCAGCAGCGTTAGCGGGTCCCAAGAGACCCAGTACTTC
>NA|TRBJ1-1|NA|TRBV19
CATRNGGVNTEAFF
TGTGCCACCCGTAACGGGGGGGTGAACACTGAAGCTTTCTTT
>NA|TRBJ2-5|NA|TRBV19
CASSTGSLGETQYF
TGTGCCAGTAGTACCGGGTCCTTGGGGGAGACCCAGTACTTC
>NA|TRBJ2-7|NA|TRBV13
CASSLETEAYEQYF
TGTGCCAGCAGCTTAGAGACGGAAGCCTACGAGCAGTACTTC
>NA|TRBJ2-3|NA|TRBV28
CASSLLPPEGLSSTDTQYF
TGTGCCAGCAGTCTGCTTCCCCCTGAGGGATTAAGCAGCACAGATACGCAGTATTTT
>TRBD2|TRBJ2-3|NA|TRBV6-5
CASSYKAGGADTQYF
TGTGCCAGCAGTTACAAAGCGGGGGGCGCAGATACGCAGTATTTT
>TRBD2|TRBJ2-2|NA|TRBV7-9
CASSLGSGGTTGELFF
TGTGCCAGCAGCTTAGGAAGCGGGGGAACCACCGGGGAGCTGTTTTTT
>TRBD1|TRBJ2-4|NA|TRBV9
CASSVAGGADRKNIQYF
TGTGCCAGCAGCGTGGCAGGGGGCGCGGACCGAAAAAACATTCAGTACTTC
>NA|TRBJ2-7|NA|TRBV18
CASSPDSSYEQYF
TGTGCCAGCTCACCAGATAGCTCCTACGAGCAGTACTTC
>NA|TRBJ2-2|NA|TRBV28
CASSLGPGEAGELFF
TGTGCCAGCAGTTTAGGGCCAGGGGAGGCCGGGGAGCTGTTTTTT
>TRBD2|TRBJ2-3|NA|TRBV27
CASSSRLAGGPDTQYF
TGTGCCAGCAGTTCTCGACTAGCGGGGGGGCCCGATACGCAGTATTTT
>TRBD1|TRBJ2-7|NA|TRBV27
CASSYGRGSYEQYF
TGTGCCAGCAGTTACGGCAGGGGGTCCTACGAGCAGTACTTC
>TRBD1|TRBJ1-5|NA|TRBV28
CASSLVDRAINQPQHF
TGTGCCAGCAGTTTAGTAGACAGGGCTATCAATCAGCCCCAGCATTTT
>NA|TRBJ1-3|NA|TRBV7-2
CASSLAGAGNTIYF
TGTGCCAGCAGCCTCGCAGGGGCTGGAAACACCATATATTTT
>NA|TRBJ1-1|NA|TRBV7-9
CASRPGLTTEAFF
TGTGCCAGCAGGCCAGGGTTGACCACTGAAGCTTTCTTT
>NA|TRBJ2-7|many|TRBV7-6
CASSSEVPSYEQYF
TGTGCCAGCAGCTCAGAAGTCCCTTCCTACGAGCAGTACTTC